What follows describes a single TCR beta chain. The data were obtained in a study of cytomegalovirus exposure and HLA in healthy donors. Germline values: CDR1 SGHRS, CDR2 YFSETQ. V gave up 4 bases and J gave up 9 bases; unmatched junction bases: 7. This CDR3 has 13 residues. A multiplex PCR was run with 60 Vbeta primers and 13 Jbeta primers. The data were produced by immunoSEQ multiplex PCR, yet TCRdb's version contains in-frame clones alone and is incomplete. Here the sample table reports roughly 78,000 clones. The receptor comes from a boy aged 5-17 years in good health and CMV-seronegative. The rearrangement uses TRBV5-1 and TRBJ2-1; 7 bases match TRBD2. Sample: PBMCs. CDR3 DNA sequence: TGCGCCAGCAGCGGGACTACAATGAGTGAGCAGTTCTTC. This codes for CASSGTTMSEQFF.